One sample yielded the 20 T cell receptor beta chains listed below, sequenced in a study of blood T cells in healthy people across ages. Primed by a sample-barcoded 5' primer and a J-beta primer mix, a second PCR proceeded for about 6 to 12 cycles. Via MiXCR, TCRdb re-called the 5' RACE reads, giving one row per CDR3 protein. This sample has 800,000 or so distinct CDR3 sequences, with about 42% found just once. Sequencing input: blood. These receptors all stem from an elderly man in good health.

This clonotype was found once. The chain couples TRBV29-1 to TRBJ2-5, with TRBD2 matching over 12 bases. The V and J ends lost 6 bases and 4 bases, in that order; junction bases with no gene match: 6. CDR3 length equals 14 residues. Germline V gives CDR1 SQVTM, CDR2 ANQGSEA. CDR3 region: CSVASGGGRETQYF. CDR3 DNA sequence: TGCAGCGTGGCTAGCGGGGGGGGCAGAGAGACCCAGTACTTC.

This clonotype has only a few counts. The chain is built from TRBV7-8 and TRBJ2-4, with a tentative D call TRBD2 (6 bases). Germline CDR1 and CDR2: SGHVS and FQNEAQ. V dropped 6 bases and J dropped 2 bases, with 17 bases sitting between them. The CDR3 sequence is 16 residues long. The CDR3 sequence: CASSRDSRGTKNIQYF. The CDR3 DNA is TGTGCCAGCAGTCGGGACTCCCGGGGAACCAAAAACATTCAGTACTTC.

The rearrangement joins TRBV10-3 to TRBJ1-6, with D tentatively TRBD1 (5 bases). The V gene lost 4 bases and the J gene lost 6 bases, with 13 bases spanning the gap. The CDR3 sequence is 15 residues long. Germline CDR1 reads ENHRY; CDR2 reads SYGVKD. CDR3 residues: CAISGPPGRNSPLHF. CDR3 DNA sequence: TGTGCCATCAGTGGGCCCCCGGGACGTAATTCACCCCTCCACTTT.

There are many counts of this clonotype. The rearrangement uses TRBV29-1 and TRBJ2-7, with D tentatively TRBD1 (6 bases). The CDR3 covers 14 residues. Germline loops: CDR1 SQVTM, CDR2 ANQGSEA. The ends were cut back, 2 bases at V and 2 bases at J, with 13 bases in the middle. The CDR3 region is CSVESGESPYEQYF. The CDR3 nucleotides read TGCAGCGTTGAATCAGGGGAGTCTCCCTACGAGCAGTACTTC.

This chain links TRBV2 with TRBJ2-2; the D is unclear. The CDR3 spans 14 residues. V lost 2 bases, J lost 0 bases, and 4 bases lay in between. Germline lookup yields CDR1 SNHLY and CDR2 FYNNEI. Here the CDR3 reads CASSELSNTGELFF. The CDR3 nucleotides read TGTGCCAGCAGTGAACTCTCGAACACCGGGGAGCTGTTTTTT.

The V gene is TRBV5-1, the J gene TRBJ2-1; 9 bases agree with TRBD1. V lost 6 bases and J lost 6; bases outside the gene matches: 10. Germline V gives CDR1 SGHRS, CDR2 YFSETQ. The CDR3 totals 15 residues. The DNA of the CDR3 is TGCGCCAGCACCCTGACAGGGGGTACATTCAATGAGCAGTTCTTC. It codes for CASTLTGGTFNEQFF.

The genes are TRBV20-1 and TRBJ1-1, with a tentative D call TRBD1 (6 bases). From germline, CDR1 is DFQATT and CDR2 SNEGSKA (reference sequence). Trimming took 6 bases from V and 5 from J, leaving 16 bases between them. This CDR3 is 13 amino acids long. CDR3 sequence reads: CSARQAGVTEAFF. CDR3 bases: TGCAGTGCCCGACAGGCAGGAGTAACTGAAGCTTTCTTT.

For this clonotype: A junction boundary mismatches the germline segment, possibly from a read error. CDR3 region: CASSRAYKQYF. CDR3 nucleotides: TGTGCCAGCAGTAGAGCCTACAAGCAGTACTTC. The chain has TRBV7-9 and TRBJ2-7; no reliable D call. CDR3 length: 11 amino acids. Germline V lookup: CDR1 SEHNR, CDR2 FQNEAQ (reference sequence).

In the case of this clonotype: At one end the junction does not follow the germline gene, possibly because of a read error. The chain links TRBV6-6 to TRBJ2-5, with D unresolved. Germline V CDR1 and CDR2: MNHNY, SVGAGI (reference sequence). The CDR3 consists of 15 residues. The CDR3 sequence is CASSYGPPIKEIQYF. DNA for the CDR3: TGTGCCAGCAGTTACGGGCCACCAATAAAAGAGATCCAGTACTTC.

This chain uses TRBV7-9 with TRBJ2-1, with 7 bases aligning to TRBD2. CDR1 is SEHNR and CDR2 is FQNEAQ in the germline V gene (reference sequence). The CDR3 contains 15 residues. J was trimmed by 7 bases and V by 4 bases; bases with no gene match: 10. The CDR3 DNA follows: TGTGCCAGCAGCTCAGCGGGACTCCGAACGAATGAGCAGTTCTTC. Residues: CASSSAGLRTNEQFF.

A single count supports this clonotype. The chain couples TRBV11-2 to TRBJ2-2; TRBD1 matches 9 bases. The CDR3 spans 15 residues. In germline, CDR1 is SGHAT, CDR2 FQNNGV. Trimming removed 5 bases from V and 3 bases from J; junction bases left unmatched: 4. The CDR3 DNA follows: TGTGCCAGCAGCCGCCGGGACAGGGACACCGGGGAGCTGTTTTTT. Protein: CASSRRDRDTGELFF.

In nucleotides, the CDR3 is TGCAGTGCTAGTGAGTCAGCGGATACGCAGTATTTT. It codes for CSASESADTQYF. This rearrangement joins TRBV20-1 to TRBJ2-3; no firm D call. With 3 bases removed from V and 6 bases from J, the gap between germline ends came to 10 bases. This CDR3 spans 12 amino acids. The germline CDR1 and CDR2 sequences are DFQATT and SNEGSKA (reference sequence).

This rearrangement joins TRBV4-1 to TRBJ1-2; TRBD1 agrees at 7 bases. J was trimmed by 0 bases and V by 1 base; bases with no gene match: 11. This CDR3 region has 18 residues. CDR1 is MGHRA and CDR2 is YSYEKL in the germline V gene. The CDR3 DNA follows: TGCGCCAGCAGCCAAGTAAGACAGGGCGGACCGTCTAACTATGGCTACACCTTC. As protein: CASSQVRQGGPSNYGYTF.

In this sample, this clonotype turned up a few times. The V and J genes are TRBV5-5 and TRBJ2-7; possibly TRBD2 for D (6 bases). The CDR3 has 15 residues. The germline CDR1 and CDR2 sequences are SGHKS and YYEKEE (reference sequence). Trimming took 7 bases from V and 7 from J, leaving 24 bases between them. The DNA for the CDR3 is TGTGCCAGCGGGAGAAATAGCGGCACTTTCCTAGAGCAGTACTTC. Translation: CASGRNSGTFLEQYF.

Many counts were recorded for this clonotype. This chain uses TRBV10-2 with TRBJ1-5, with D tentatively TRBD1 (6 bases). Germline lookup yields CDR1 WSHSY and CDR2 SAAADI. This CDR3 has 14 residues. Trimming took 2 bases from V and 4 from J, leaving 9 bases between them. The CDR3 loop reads CASSEAGVNQPQHF. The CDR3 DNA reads TGCGCCAGCAGTGAGGCAGGGGTGAATCAGCCCCAGCATTTT.

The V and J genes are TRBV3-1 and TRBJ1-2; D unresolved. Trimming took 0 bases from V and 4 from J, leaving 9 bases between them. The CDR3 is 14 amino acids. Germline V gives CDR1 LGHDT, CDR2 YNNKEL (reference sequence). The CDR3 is CASSQEGEVYGYTF. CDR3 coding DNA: TGTGCCAGCAGCCAAGAAGGCGAAGTCTATGGCTACACCTTC.

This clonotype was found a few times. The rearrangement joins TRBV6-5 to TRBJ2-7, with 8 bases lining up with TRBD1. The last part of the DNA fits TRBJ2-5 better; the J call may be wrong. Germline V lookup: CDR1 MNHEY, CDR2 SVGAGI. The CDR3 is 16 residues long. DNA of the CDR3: TGTGCCAGCAGTTACTCGGGCAGGGGGCGGATAGAGACCCAGTACTTC. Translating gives CASSYSGRGRIETQYF.

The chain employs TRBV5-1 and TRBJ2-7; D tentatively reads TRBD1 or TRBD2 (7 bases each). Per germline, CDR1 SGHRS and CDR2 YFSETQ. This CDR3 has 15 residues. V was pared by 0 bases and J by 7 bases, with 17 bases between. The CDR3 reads CASSLAGGDYNEQYF. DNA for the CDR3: TGCGCCAGCAGCTTGGCAGGGGGGGACTACAATGAGCAGTACTTC.

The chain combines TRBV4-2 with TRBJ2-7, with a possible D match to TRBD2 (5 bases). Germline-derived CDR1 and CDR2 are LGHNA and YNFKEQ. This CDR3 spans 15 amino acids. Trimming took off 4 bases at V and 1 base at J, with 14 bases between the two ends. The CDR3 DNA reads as TGTGCCAGCAGCCCTACCGAGGGAGAGTCCTACGAGCAGTACTTC. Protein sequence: CASSPTEGESYEQYF.

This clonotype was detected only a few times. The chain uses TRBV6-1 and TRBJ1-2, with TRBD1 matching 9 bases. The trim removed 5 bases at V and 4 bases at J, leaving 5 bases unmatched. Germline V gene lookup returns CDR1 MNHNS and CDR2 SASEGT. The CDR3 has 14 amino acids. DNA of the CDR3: TGTGCCAGCAGTTCCGGGACAGGGACCTATGGCTACACCTTC. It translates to CASSSGTGTYGYTF.